A single sample is the source of the 22 T cell receptor beta chains below, sequenced in a study of T cell repertoires in cytomegalovirus infection. TCRdb re-analysed the reads in MiXCR, keeping a single row per CDR3 protein. Among fewer than 700,000 distinct CDR3 sequences listed, around 24% were seen once. Sequenced: CD8+ T cells from PBMCs. Receptors originate from a human donor in good health (CMV status not recorded). Some clones in this sample may be carry-over from other donors' samples.

The V and J genes are TRBV6-5 and TRBJ1-2, with TRBD1 as a possible D gene (5 bases). This CDR3 region has 13 residues. Germline CDR1 is MNHEY and CDR2 is SVGAGI. Trimming took 7 bases from V and 5 from J, leaving 14 bases between them. DNA for the CDR3: TGTGCCAGCACCAAGGGAGGGGCGTATGGCTACACCTTC. Translation gives CASTKGGAYGYTF.

The chain is built from TRBV14 and TRBJ2-6; the D is unclear. The CDR3 is 17 residues long. CDR1 and CDR2 (germline): SGHDN, FVKESK. The V end was cut by 1 base, the J end by 0 bases, with 10 bases between. CDR3: CASSQATAFSGANVLTF. The CDR3 DNA reads TGTGCCAGCAGCCAAGCTACAGCCTTCTCTGGGGCCAACGTCCTGACTTTC.

The chain couples TRBV18 to TRBJ2-1, with 10 bases identical to TRBD2. After removal of 3 bases from V and 6 bases from J, the junction contained 2 bases not matched to a gene. Looked up from germline, CDR1 is KGHSH and CDR2 is LQKENI. The CDR3 consists of 14 residues. In nucleotides, the CDR3 is TGTGCCAGCTCACCCTGGACTAGCGGCAATGAGCAGTTCTTC. Encoded protein: CASSPWTSGNEQFF.

This clonotype was seen only a few times. This chain joins TRBV29-1 and TRBJ2-1; a weak D match, TRBD2 (6 bases). There are 15 residues in the CDR3. Germline V gives CDR1 SQVTM, CDR2 ANQGSEA. Trimming stripped 6 bases from V and 5 bases from J, with 20 bases between. Here the CDR3 reads CSVLPGLRIHNEQFF. The CDR3 DNA follows: TGCAGCGTACTACCGGGACTTAGGATCCACAATGAGCAGTTCTTC.

The V and J genes are TRBV28 and TRBJ2-1; D unresolved. The CDR3 runs 15 residues. CDR1 and CDR2 from the germline V gene are MDHEN and SYDVKM. V was clipped by 3 bases and J by 1 base, with 10 bases between them. Here the CDR3 reads CASSFYTDSYNEQFF. The CDR3 DNA reads as TGTGCCAGCAGTTTTTACACTGATTCCTACAATGAGCAGTTCTTC.

About this clonotype: Its ends do not fully match the called genes, so a read error is possible. This sequence joins TRBV5-1 and TRBJ1-1; 8 bases fit TRBD1. This CDR3 region has 14 residues. Germline V gene data show CDR1 as SGHRS and CDR2 as YFSETQ. CDR3 DNA sequence: TGCGCCAGCAGCTTCTCGACAGGGGACACTGAAACTTTCTTT. The encoded protein is CASSFSTGDTETFF. Variable domain in full (rest from reference TRBV5-1 and TRBJ1-1): KAGVTQTPRYLIKTRGQQVTLSCSPISGHRSVSWYQQTPGQGLQFLFEYFSETQRNKGNFPGRFSGRQFSNSRSEMNVSTLELGDSALYLCASSFSTGDTETFFGQGTRLTVV.

The chain carries TRBV4-1 and TRBJ2-4; no clear D gene. Germline V CDR1 and CDR2: MGHRA, YSYEKL. The CDR3 is made up of 15 amino acids. Trimming took 0 bases from V and 0 from J, leaving 6 bases between them. The CDR3 is CASSQDWIAKNIQYF. For the CDR3, the DNA is TGCGCCAGCAGCCAAGATTGGATAGCCAAAAACATTCAGTACTTC.

A single count supports this clonotype. This may stem from a read error, because a much larger clone lies one nucleotide away. This rearrangement joins TRBV7-2 to TRBJ2-5; 9 positions match TRBD2. V was pared by 5 bases and J by 5 bases, with 9 bases of the junction left unmatched. In germline, CDR1 is SGHTA, CDR2 FQGNSA. This CDR3 spans 15 amino acids. CDR3 in amino acids: CASSIVVSGGETQYF. CDR3 nucleotide sequence: TGTGCCAGCAGCATAGTCGTGAGCGGGGGGGAGACCCAGTACTTC.

The CDR3 spells CASSLYGSGDNQETQYF. CDR3 nucleotide sequence: TGTGCCAGCAGTTTATATGGTAGCGGGGATAACCAAGAGACCCAGTACTTC. The V call is TRBV27, the J call TRBJ2-5; 8 nucleotides align to TRBD2. CDR1 and CDR2 from the germline V gene are MNHEY and SMNVEV (reference sequence). This CDR3 contains 17 residues. The V and J ends lost 1 base and 0 bases, in that order; junction bases with no gene match: 7.

V gene TRBV2 combines with J gene TRBJ2-1; D not resolved. CDR3 length equals 12 residues. With 1 base removed from V and 8 bases from J, the gap between germline ends came to 6 bases. From germline, CDR1 is SNHLY and CDR2 FYNNEI. CDR3 DNA sequence: TGTGCCAGCAGTGAAGGGCTGGATGAGCAGTTCTTC. Translated, it gives CASSEGLDEQFF.

Note on this clonotype: One end of the junction varies from germline; a read error may be responsible. The chain uses TRBV29-1 and TRBJ1-2; TRBD1 aligns across 9 bases. CDR1 is SQVTM, CDR2 ANQGSEA, per germline. The length of the CDR3 is 11 residues. The DNA of the CDR3 is TGCAGCGTTGATGGGACAGGGAACCCCCTCTTC. It codes for CSVDGTGNPLF.

Turning to this clonotype: With a much larger clone just one base away, this may be a read error. The rearrangement uses TRBV12-3 or TRBV12-4 and TRBJ2-3; unclear D gene. This CDR3 has 13 residues. Trimming took off 6 bases at V and 0 bases at J, with 7 bases between the two ends. CDR3 bases: TGTGCCAGCAGCGGGTGGAGCACAGATACGCAGTATTTT. Protein: CASSGWSTDTQYF.

The chain is built from TRBV14 and TRBJ2-1; D may match TRBD1 or TRBD2 (5 bases each). Germline V gives CDR1 SGHDN, CDR2 FVKESK. Trimming shortened V by 3 bases and J by 6 bases, and 12 bases separated the two germline ends. CDR3 length equals 14 residues. CDR3 in amino acids: CASSHWGRGNEQFF. Written as DNA, the CDR3 is TGTGCCAGCAGCCACTGGGGCCGGGGCAATGAGCAGTTCTTC.

This clonotype showed up many times. V and J are TRBV7-8 and TRBJ2-1; 10 bases are shared with TRBD2. J lost 1 base, V lost 2 bases, and 11 bases had no gene match. The CDR3 covers 19 residues. The germline CDR1 and CDR2 sequences are SGHVS and FQNEAQ. CDR3 in DNA: TGTGCCAGCAGCTTAAATCCTAGCGGGGGTCGGAAGTCCTACAATGAGCAGTTCTTC. Translated, it gives CASSLNPSGGRKSYNEQFF.

This clonotype was observed a few times. V usage is TRBV28 and J usage is TRBJ2-2; 14 bases match TRBD2. V lost 4 bases to trimming and J lost 1 base; unmatched junction nucleotides: 2. Germline V CDR1 and CDR2: MDHEN, SYDVKM. The CDR3 spans 17 residues. CDR3 nucleotides: TGTGCCAGCAGTTGGACTAGCGGGGGGAGGAACACCGGGGAGCTGTTTTTT. Protein product: CASSWTSGGRNTGELFF.

This clonotype was found a few times. The chain employs TRBV29-1 and TRBJ2-1; TRBD1 matches 10 bases. V shed 6 bases, J shed 1 base, and the junction held 9 bases outside the gene matches. Germline CDR1 is SQVTM and CDR2 is ANQGSEA. The CDR3 totals 16 residues. The CDR3 coding sequence is TGCAGCGTCGAGGGGTCGGACAGGGGGTCCTACAATGAGCAGTTCTTC. This sequence encodes CSVEGSDRGSYNEQFF.

This rearrangement joins TRBV29-1 to TRBJ1-1; unclear D gene. Per the germline V gene, CDR1 is SQVTM and CDR2 is ANQGSEA. With 6 bases removed from V and 6 bases from J, the gap between germline ends came to 14 bases. This CDR3 comprises 12 residues. The CDR3 DNA reads TGCAGCGTCGTCGATGAAGTGGCTGAAGCTTTCTTT. The encoded protein is CSVVDEVAEAFF.

This clonotype has a handful of counts. V usage is TRBV7-9 and J usage is TRBJ1-2; D is unresolved. Trimming removed 1 base from V and 3 bases from J, with 6 bases in between. Germline assignment: CDR1 SEHNR and CDR2 FQNEAQ (reference sequence). The CDR3 has 13 amino acids. The CDR3 sequence is CASSLGEDYGYTF. Here the CDR3 DNA reads TGTGCCAGCAGCTTAGGTGAAGACTATGGCTACACCTTC.

This clonotype occurred a few times. The chain is built from TRBV5-1 and TRBJ1-1; 7 nucleotides match TRBD1. J was trimmed by 2 bases and V by 4 bases; bases with no gene match: 5. The germline CDR1 and CDR2 sequences are SGHRS and YFSETQ. The CDR3 is made up of 14 amino acids. In DNA, the CDR3 is TGCGCCAGCAGCCCAGGACAGGACAACACTGAAGCTTTCTTT. This sequence encodes CASSPGQDNTEAFF.

This clonotype was counted many times. The chain carries TRBV7-8 and TRBJ2-3; 7 bases line up with TRBD1. CDR1 SGHVS and CDR2 FQNEAQ come from the germline V gene. V shed 3 bases, J shed 3 bases, and the junction held 6 bases outside the gene matches. The CDR3 spans 15 residues. CDR3 sequence: CASSFYRGYTDTQYF. CDR3 DNA: TGTGCCAGCAGCTTCTACAGGGGATATACAGATACGCAGTATTTT. Full variable domain (remainder filled in from reference TRBV7-8 and TRBJ2-3): GAGVSQSPRYKVAKRGQDVALRCDPISGHVSLFWYQQALGQGPEFLTYFQNEAQLDKSGLPSDRFFAERPEGSVSTLKIQRTQQEDSAVYLCASSFYRGYTDTQYFGPGTRLTVL.

This clonotype came up a few times. This chain links TRBV24-1 with TRBJ2-3; possible D gene TRBD1, 5 bases. The V gene lost 6 bases and the J gene lost 3 bases, with 12 bases spanning the gap. The length of the CDR3 is 14 residues. Germline V gives CDR1 KGHDR, CDR2 SFDVKD. CDR3 loop: CATSLQGTTDTQYF. CDR3 in DNA: TGTGCCACCAGTCTCCAGGGAACAACAGATACGCAGTATTTT.

This clonotype occurred a few times. The rearrangement uses TRBV12-3 or TRBV12-4 and TRBJ2-7, with a weak D call TRBD1 (5 bases). The V end was cut by 3 bases, the J end by 7 bases, with 13 bases between. The length of the CDR3 is 13 residues. CDR3 sequence (DNA): TGTGCCAGCAGTTTGGCAGGGCCAGGTGAGCAGTACGTC. It translates to CASSLAGPGEQYV.